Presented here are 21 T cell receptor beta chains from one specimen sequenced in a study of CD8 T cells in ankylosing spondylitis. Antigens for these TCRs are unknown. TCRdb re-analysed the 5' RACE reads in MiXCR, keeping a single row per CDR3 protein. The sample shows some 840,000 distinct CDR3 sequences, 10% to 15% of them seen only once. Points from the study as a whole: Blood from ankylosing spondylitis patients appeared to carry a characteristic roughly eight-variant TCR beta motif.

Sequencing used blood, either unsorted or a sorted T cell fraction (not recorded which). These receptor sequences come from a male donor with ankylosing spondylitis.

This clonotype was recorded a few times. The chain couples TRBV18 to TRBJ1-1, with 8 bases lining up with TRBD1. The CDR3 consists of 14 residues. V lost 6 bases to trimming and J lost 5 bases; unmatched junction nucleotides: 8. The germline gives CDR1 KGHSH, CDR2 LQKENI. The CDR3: CASSLGYRGTEAFF. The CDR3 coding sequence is TGTGCCAGCTCCTTGGGGTACAGGGGGACTGAAGCTTTCTTT.

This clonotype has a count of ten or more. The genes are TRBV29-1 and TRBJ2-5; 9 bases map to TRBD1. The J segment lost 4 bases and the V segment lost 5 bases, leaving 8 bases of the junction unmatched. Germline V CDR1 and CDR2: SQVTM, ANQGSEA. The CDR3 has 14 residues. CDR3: CSVIWTGEVETQYF. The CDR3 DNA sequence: TGCAGCGTTATTTGGACAGGGGAGGTAGAGACCCAGTACTTC. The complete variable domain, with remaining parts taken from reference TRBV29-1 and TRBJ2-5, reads SAVISQKPSRDICQRGTSLTIQCQVDSQVTMMFWYRQQPGQSLTLIATANQGSEATYESGFVIDKFPISRPNLTFSTLTVSNMSPEDSSIYLCSVIWTGEVETQYFGPGTRLLVL.

In nucleotides, the CDR3 is TGTGCCAGCAGTGGTGGCGCACTCAGCTCCTACGAGCAGTACTTC. As protein: CASSGGALSSYEQYF. The V and J genes are TRBV25-1 and TRBJ2-7, with D hard to call. Per the germline V gene, CDR1 is MGHDK and CDR2 is SYGVNS. The CDR3 is 15 residues long. The V and J ends lost 4 bases and 0 bases respectively, with 13 bases between them.

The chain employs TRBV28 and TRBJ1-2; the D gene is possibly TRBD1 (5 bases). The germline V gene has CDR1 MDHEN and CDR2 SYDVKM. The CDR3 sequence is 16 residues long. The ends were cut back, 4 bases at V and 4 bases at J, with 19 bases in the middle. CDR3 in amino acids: CASSSPWDGSFYGYTF. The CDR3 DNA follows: TGTGCCAGCAGTTCTCCTTGGGACGGTTCCTTCTATGGCTACACCTTC.

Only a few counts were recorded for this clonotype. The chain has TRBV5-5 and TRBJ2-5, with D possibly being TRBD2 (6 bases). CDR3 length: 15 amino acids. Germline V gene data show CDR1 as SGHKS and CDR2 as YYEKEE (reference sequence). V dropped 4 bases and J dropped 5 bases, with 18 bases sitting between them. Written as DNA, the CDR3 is TGTGCCAGCAGCCGATATCACCTTGGGGGGGAGACCCAGTACTTC. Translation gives CASSRYHLGGETQYF.

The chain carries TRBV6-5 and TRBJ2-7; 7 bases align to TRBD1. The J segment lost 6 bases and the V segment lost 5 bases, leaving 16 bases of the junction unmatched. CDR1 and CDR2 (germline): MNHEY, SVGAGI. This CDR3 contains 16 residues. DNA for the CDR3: TGTGCCAGCAGTAAATTCCCCTACCAGGGGGTAGGCGAGCAGTACTTC. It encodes CASSKFPYQGVGEQYF.

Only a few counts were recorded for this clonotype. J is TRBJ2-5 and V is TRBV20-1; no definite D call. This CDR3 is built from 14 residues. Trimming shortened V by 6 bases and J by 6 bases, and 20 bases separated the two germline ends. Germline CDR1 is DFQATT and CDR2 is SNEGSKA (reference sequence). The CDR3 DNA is TGCAGTGCAGGGCGCGGACCGATTGGCCAGACCCAGTACTTC. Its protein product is CSAGRGPIGQTQYF.

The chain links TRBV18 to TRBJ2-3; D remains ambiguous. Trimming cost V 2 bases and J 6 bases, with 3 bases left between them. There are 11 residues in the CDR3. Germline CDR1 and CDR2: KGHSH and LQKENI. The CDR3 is CASSPKDTQYF. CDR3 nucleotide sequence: TGTGCCAGCTCACCAAAGGATACGCAGTATTTT.

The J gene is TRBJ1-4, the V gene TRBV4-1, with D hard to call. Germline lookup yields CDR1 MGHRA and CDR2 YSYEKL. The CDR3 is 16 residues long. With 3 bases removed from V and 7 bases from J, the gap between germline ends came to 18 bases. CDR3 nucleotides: TGCGCCAGCAGCCAGACGGGTATTCGGGAGGGTGAAAAACTGTTTTTT. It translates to CASSQTGIREGEKLFF.

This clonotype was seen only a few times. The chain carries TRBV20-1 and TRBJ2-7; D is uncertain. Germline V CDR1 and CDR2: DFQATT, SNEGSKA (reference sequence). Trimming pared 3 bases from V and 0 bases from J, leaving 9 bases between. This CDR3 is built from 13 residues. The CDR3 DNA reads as TGCAGTGCTAGTATCGGCACCTCCTACGAGCAGTACTTC. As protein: CSASIGTSYEQYF.

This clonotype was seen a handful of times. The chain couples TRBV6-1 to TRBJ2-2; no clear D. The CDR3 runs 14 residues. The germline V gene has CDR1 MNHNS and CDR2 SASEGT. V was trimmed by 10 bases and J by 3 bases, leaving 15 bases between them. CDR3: CATVPTRDTGELFF. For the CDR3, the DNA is TGTGCCACCGTACCAACTCGGGACACCGGGGAGCTGTTTTTT.

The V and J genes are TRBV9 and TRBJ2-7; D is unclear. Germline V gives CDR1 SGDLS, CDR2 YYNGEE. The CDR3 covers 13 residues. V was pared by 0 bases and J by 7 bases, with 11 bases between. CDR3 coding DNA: TGTGCCAGCAGCGTAGGTCTTTATAGGGAGCAGTACTTC. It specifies CASSVGLYREQYF.

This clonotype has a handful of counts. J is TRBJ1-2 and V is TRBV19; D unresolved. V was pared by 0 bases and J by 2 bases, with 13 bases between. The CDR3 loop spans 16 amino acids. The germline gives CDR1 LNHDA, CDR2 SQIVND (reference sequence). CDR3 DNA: TGTGCCAGTAGTATAGATCCGGATGCGGCGAACTATGGCTACACCTTC. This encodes CASSIDPDAANYGYTF.

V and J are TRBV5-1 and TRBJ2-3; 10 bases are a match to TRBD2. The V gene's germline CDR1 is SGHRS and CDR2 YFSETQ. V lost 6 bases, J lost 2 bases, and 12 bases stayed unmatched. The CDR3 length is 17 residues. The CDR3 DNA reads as TGCGCCAGCACTTTGCCCCTAGCGGGGGACAACACAGATACGCAGTATTTT. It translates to CASTLPLAGDNTDTQYF.

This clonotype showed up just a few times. DNA for the CDR3: TGTGCCAGCAGCGTTACAGGGGATTCCTACAATGAGCAGTTCTTC. Its translation: CASSVTGDSYNEQFF. The chain uses TRBV9 and TRBJ2-1, with TRBD1 matching over 7 bases. Germline CDR1 and CDR2: SGDLS and YYNGEE. The CDR3 sequence is 15 residues long. V gave up 2 bases and J gave up 1 base; unmatched junction bases: 3.

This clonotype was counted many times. CDR3: CASSHGRYTEAFF. Here the CDR3 DNA reads TGTGCCAGCAGCCACGGACGGTACACTGAAGCTTTCTTT. The V and J genes are TRBV6-2 or TRBV6-3 and TRBJ1-1; D gene unclear. The CDR3 extends over 13 amino acids. With 6 bases removed from V and 3 bases from J, the gap between germline ends came to 11 bases. Germline lookup yields CDR1 MNHEY and CDR2 SVGEGT.

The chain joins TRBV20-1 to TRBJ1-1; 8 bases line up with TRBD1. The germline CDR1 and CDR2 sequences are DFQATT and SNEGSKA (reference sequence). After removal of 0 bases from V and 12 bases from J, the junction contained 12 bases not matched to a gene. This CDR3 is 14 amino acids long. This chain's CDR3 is CSARDRAWTGRSFF. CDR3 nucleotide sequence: TGCAGTGCTAGAGATAGGGCCTGGACAGGGCGGTCTTTCTTT.

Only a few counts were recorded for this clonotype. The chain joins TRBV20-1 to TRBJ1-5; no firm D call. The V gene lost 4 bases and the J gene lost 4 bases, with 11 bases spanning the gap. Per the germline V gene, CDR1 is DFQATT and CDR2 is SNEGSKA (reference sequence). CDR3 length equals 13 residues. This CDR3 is CSANTRFNQPQHF. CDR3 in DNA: TGCAGTGCTAACACTCGATTTAATCAGCCCCAGCATTTT.

In nucleotides, the CDR3 is TGCAGTGCTAGAGATCAGGGGACAAGCTACGAGCAGTACTTC. Its protein product is CSARDQGTSYEQYF. V is TRBV20-1 and J is TRBJ2-7; D possibly corresponds to TRBD1 (6 bases). The V and J ends lost 0 bases and 3 bases respectively, with 12 bases between them. CDR3 length: 14 amino acids. Per the germline V gene, CDR1 is DFQATT and CDR2 is SNEGSKA (reference sequence).

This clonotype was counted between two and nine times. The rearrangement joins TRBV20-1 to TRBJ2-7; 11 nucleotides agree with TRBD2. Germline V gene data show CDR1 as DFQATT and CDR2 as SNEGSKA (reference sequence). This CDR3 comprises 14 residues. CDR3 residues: CSHLAGGLRGEQYF. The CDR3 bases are TGCAGCCACTTAGCGGGAGGGCTACGTGGCGAGCAGTACTTC.

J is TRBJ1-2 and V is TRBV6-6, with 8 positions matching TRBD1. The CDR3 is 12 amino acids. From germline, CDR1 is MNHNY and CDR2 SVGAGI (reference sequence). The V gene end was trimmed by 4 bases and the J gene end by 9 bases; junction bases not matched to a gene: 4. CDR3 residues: CASSFYRGSYTF. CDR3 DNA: TGTGCCAGCAGTTTCTACAGGGGGAGCTACACCTTC.